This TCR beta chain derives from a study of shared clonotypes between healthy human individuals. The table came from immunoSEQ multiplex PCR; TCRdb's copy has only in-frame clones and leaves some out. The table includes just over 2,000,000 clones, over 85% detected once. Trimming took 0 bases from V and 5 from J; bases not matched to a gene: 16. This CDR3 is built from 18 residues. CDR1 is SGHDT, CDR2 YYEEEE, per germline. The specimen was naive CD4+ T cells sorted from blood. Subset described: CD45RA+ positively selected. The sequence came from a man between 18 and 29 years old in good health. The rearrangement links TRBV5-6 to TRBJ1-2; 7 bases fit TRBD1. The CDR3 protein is CASSLGGLKSGTAYGYTF. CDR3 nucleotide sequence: TGTGCCAGCAGCTTGGGGGGCCTAAAGAGTGGGACAGCGTATGGCTACACCTTC. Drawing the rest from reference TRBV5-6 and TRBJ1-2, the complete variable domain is DAGVTQSPTHLIKTRGQQVTLRCSPKSGHDTVSWYQQALGQGPQFIFQYYEEEERQRGNFPDRFSGHQFPNYSSELNVNALLLGDSALYLCASSLGGLKSGTAYGYTFGSGTRLTVV.